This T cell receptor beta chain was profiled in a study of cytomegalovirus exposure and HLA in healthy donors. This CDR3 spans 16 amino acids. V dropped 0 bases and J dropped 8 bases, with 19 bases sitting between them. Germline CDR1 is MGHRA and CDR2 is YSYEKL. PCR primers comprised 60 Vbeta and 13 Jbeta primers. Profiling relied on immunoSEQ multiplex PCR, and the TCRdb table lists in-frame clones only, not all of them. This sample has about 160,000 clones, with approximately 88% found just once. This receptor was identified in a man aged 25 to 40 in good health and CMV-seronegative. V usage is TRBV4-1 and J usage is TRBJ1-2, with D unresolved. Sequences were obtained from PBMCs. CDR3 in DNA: TGCGCCAGCAGCCAAGATGTAACGTTAGTCGTTTGGGGCTACACCTTC. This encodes CASSQDVTLVVWGYTF.